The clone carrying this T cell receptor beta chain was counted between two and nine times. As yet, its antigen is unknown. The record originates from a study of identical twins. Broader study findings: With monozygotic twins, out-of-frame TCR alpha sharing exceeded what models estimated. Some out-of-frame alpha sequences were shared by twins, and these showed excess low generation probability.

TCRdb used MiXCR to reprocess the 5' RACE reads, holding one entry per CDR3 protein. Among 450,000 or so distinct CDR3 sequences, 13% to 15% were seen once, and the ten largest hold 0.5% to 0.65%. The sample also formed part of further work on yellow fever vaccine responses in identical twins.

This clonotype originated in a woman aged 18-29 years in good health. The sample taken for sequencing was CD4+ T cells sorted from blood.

In nucleotides, the CDR3 is TGCAGTGCTAGACGGACTAGCGGTACAGATACGCAGTATTTT. Translated: CSARRTSGTDTQYF. V usage is TRBV20-1 and J usage is TRBJ2-3; 10 bases map to TRBD2. Germline CDR1 DFQATT, CDR2 SNEGSKA (reference sequence). Trimming cost V 2 bases and J 3 bases; bases outside gene matches: 2. The CDR3 runs to 14 residues.